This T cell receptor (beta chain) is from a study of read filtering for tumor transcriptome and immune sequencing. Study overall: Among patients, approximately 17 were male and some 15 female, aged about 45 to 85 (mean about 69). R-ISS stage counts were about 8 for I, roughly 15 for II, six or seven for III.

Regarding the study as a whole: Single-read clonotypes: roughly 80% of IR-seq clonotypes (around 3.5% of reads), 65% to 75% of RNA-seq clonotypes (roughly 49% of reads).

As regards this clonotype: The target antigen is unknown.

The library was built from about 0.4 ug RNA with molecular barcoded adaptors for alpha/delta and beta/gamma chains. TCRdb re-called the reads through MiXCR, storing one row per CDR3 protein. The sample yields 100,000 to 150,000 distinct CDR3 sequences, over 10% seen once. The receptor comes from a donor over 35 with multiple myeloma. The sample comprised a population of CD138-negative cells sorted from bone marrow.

CDR3 in amino acids: CASSLRTYNEQFF. As DNA, the CDR3 is TGTGCCAGCAGCTTAAGGACCTACAATGAGCAGTTCTTC. This sequence joins TRBV7-2 and TRBJ2-1, with D unresolved. Germline values: CDR1 SGHTA, CDR2 FQGNSA. V lost 2 bases, J lost 2 bases, and 4 bases lay in between. This CDR3 region has 13 residues.